This T cell receptor beta chain was recorded in a study of tissue T cells after allogeneic stem cell transplantation. Broader study findings: Anatomically similar tissues had similar TCR repertoires within each patient.

Only in-frame clones appear in the TCRdb table, and some are missing; sequencing was by immunoSEQ multiplex PCR. The sample consists of about 20,000 clones, about 70% of them appearing once. V lost 2 bases and J lost 3; bases outside the gene matches: 6. The CDR3 has 15 residues. Germline CDR1 FNHDT, CDR2 SITEND (reference sequence). Regarding this clone: What it recognizes is unknown. Gene names and germline match the mouse. The read falls 1 residue short of the CDR3 end, and the missing part is taken from the germline J gene.

Sample: spleen. This clonotype was obtained from a female BALB/c mouse in good health. This mouse strain has H2-d as its MHC haplotype. V is TRBV19 and J is TRBJ2-4; 7 bases align to TRBD2. CDR3 loop: CASSIRGGGQNTLYF. The sequenced CDR3 bases are TGTGCCAGCAGTATCCGGGGGGGAGGGCAAAACACCTTGTAC.